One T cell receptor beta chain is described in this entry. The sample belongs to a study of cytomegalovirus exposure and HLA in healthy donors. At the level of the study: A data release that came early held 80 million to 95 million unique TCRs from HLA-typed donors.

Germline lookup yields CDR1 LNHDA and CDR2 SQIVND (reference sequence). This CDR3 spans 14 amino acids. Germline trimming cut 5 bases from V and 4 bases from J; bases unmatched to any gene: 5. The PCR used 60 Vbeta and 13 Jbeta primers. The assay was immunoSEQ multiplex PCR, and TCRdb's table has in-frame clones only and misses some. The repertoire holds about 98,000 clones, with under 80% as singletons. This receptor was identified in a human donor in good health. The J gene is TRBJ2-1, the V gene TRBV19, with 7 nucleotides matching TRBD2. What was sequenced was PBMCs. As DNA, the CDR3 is TGTGCCAGTAGTGACCTAGCGGAGTACAATGAGCAGTTCTTC. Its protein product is CASSDLAEYNEQFF.